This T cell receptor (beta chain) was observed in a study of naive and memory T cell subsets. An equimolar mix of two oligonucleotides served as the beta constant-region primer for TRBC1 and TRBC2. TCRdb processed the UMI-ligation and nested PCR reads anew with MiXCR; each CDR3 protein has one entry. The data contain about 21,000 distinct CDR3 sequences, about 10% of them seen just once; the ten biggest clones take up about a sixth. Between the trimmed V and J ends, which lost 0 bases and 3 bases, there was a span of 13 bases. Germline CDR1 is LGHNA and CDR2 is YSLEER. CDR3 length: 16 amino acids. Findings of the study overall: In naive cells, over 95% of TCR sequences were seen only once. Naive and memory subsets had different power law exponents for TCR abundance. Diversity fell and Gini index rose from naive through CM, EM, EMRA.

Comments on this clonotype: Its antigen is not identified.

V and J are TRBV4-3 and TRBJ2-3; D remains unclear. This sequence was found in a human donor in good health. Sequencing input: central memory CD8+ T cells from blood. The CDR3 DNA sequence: TGCGCCAGCAGCCAAGATGGACGAGCCGAAACAGATACGCAGTATTTT. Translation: CASSQDGRAETDTQYF.